This T cell receptor beta chain was retrieved from a study of OX40 agonist ivuxolimab in advanced cancers. Study context: Patients enrolled in dose escalation were diagnosed with hepatocellular carcinoma, melanoma, renal cell or head and neck cancer.

The germline CDR1 and CDR2 sequences are SGHNT and YYREEE (reference sequence). The CDR3 contains 14 residues. V shed 0 bases and J shed 2 bases, with 6 bases lying between them. Patients were excluded for autoimmune disease history or systemic immunosuppression. TCRdb keeps only in-frame clones here, not all; method: immunoSEQ multiplex PCR. The sample has over 80,000 clones; over 75% are singletons. The sequencing used CD4+ or CD8+ T cells sorted from blood, collected in a trial of the OX40 agonist ivuxolimab. This sequence joins TRBV5-4 and TRBJ2-1; D is undetermined. The clonotype originates from an adult with an advanced solid tumor such as melanoma, head and neck, liver or kidney cancer. The CDR3: CASSLDPTYNEQFF. CDR3 sequence (DNA): TGTGCCAGCAGCTTGGACCCGACCTACAATGAGCAGTTCTTC. Drawing the rest from reference TRBV5-4 and TRBJ2-1, the complete variable domain is ETGVTQSPTHLIKTRGQQVTLRCSSQSGHNTVSWYQQALGQGPQFIFQYYREEENGRGNFPPRFSGLQFPNYSSELNVNALELDDSALYLCASSLDPTYNEQFFGPGTRLTVL.